This paragraph covers one TCR beta chain sequence. The antigen remains unidentified. This entry comes from a study of cytomegalovirus exposure and HLA in healthy donors. In the PCR, 60 Vbeta and 13 Jbeta primers were used. Some clones are missing from TCRdb's copy, which holds only in-frame ones; the method was immunoSEQ multiplex PCR. The table lists roughly 130,000 clones, over 75% of them singletons. Overall study findings and caveats: Most TCR beta V segments were productive about 87% or about 30% of the time in an earlier analysis. Accounts indicate the classifier identified cytomegalovirus status with strong specificity and sensitivity.

This receptor was obtained from a man in his thirties or forties in good health and CMV-seronegative. The sequenced material came from PBMCs.

Here the CDR3 reads CASSFQGISGANVLTF. The DNA of the CDR3 is TGTGCCAGCAGCTTCCAGGGGATCTCTGGGGCCAACGTCCTGACTTTC. The V gene is TRBV5-4, the J gene TRBJ2-6, with a possible D match to TRBD1 (6 bases). The V and J ends lost 2 bases and 0 bases respectively, with 9 bases between them. Germline V CDR1 and CDR2: SGHNT, YYREEE (reference sequence). The CDR3 has 16 amino acids.